The clone carrying this T cell receptor (beta chain) was detected many times. TCRdb independently ran MiXCR on the PCR reads; one entry per CDR3 protein. The data show tens of thousands of distinct CDR3 sequences, approximately 51% seen once. Donors had localized lung adenocarcinoma, a non-small cell lung cancer. These data are taken from a study of CD4 and CD8 cells across lung adenocarcinoma regions. Material: CD8+ T cells from the center of a lung tumor. The TCR sequence derives from a male donor with lung adenocarcinoma. The CD4 and CD8 labels of this study may be unreliable.

CDR3 sequence: CASSPTDTQYF. Written as DNA, the CDR3 is TGTGCCAGCAGCCCCACAGATACGCAGTATTTT. The chain couples TRBV12-3 or TRBV12-4 to TRBJ2-3; no reliable D call. The CDR3 length is 11 residues. Trimming removed 6 bases at V and 2 bases at J, with 3 bases between.